Below are 28 T cell receptor beta chains sequenced from a single sample in a study of blood T cell repertoires in COVID-19. This table comes from immunoSEQ multiplex PCR, and its TCRdb copy is limited to in-frame clones, with some not included. This table holds 150,000 to 200,000 clones, approximately 80% found once. The sequencing sample was made of peripheral blood. These receptors originate from a human donor in a cohort sampled during active COVID-19.

The chain couples TRBV5-5 to TRBJ2-2; 7 bases map to TRBD1. This CDR3 has 18 amino acids. The V and J ends lost 1 base and 0 bases, in that order; junction bases with no gene match: 9. CDR1 is SGHKS, CDR2 YYEKEE, per germline (reference sequence). CDR3 coding DNA: TGTGCCAGCAGCTTGCCAACCTGGACAGGAACGAACACCGGGGAGCTGTTTTTT. It yields the protein CASSLPTWTGTNTGELFF. Full variable domain (remainder filled in from reference TRBV5-5 and TRBJ2-2): DAGVTQSPTHLIKTRGQQVTLRCSPISGHKSVSWYQQVLGQGPQFIFQYYEKEERGRGNFPDRFSARQFPNYSSELNVNALLLGDSALYLCASSLPTWTGTNTGELFFGEGSRLTVL.

The chain joins TRBV19 to TRBJ2-2; TRBD1 is a possible D gene (6 bases). Per germline, CDR1 LNHDA and CDR2 SQIVND (reference sequence). The CDR3 loop spans 15 amino acids. The V end was cut by 5 bases, the J end by 0 bases, with 10 bases between. The CDR3 sequence is CASSAGQSNTGELFF. Written as DNA, the CDR3 is TGTGCCAGTAGTGCTGGACAGTCGAACACCGGGGAGCTGTTTTTT.

The V and J genes are TRBV20-1 and TRBJ1-5; TRBD1 might be the D (5 bases). The CDR3 has 14 amino acids. Germline values: CDR1 DFQATT, CDR2 SNEGSKA (reference sequence). V dropped 3 bases and J dropped 0 bases, with 9 bases sitting between them. This CDR3 is CSASAGDSNQPQHF. Here the CDR3 DNA reads TGCAGTGCTAGTGCGGGGGATAGCAATCAGCCCCAGCATTTT.

This chain connects TRBV4-1 to TRBJ2-4, with D possibly TRBD1 on 6 matching bases. Trimming shortened V by 3 bases and J by 1 base, and 28 bases separated the two germline ends. Looked up from germline, CDR1 is MGHRA and CDR2 is YSYEKL. This CDR3 is 21 amino acids long. The CDR3 protein is CASSQLLESRTGPVAKNIQYF. The CDR3 DNA is TGCGCCAGCAGCCAGCTTCTGGAAAGCCGCACAGGGCCTGTGGCCAAAAACATTCAGTACTTC.

The chain uses TRBV7-9 and TRBJ1-2; maybe TRBD1 (6 bases). Germline loops: CDR1 SEHNR, CDR2 FQNEAQ (reference sequence). This CDR3 is built from 13 residues. V was clipped by 2 bases and J by 4 bases, with 8 bases between them. DNA of the CDR3: TGTGCCAGCAGCTTATCGGACAGCTATGGCTACACCTTC. This codes for CASSLSDSYGYTF.

In this sample, this clone turned up a few times. This sample includes further DNA sequences coding for the same CDR3. The rearrangement links TRBV4-2 to TRBJ2-7; TRBD1 agrees at 7 bases. Unmatched junction bases numbered 3, after V lost 1 base and J lost 3 bases. CDR3 length: 14 residues. Germline V lookup: CDR1 LGHNA, CDR2 YNFKEQ. For the CDR3, the DNA is TGTGCCAGCAGCCAAGGTCCAGGGGGCTACGAGCAGTACTTC. As protein: CASSQGPGGYEQYF.

The rearrangement joins TRBV6-5 to TRBJ2-7; 7 nucleotides agree with TRBD1. In germline, CDR1 is MNHEY, CDR2 SVGAGI. The CDR3 runs to 12 residues. The V segment lost 8 bases and the J segment 5 bases; nucleotides outside the gene matches: 6. CDR3 protein: CASSYDRDEQYF. CDR3 sequence (DNA): TGTGCCAGCTCATATGACAGGGACGAGCAGTACTTC.

The V call is TRBV5-6, the J call TRBJ2-7; 11 nucleotides align to TRBD1. CDR1 and CDR2 from the germline V gene are SGHDT and YYEEEE. The CDR3 is made up of 15 amino acids. V lost 4 bases, J lost 3 bases, and 6 bases stayed unmatched. The CDR3 DNA follows: TGTGCCAGCAGCGCCTCCGGGACAGGGGGCTACGAGCAGTACTTC. This codes for CASSASGTGGYEQYF.

This clone turned up a few times. This chain uses TRBV2 with TRBJ2-7; D gene ambiguous. The CDR3 sequence is 11 residues long. CDR1 is SNHLY, CDR2 FYNNEI, per germline. V lost 3 bases and J lost 2, with 2 bases in between. DNA for the CDR3: TGTGCCAGCAGTGACGCCTACGAGCAGTACTTC. Its protein is CASSDAYEQYF. The full variable domain, its missing parts supplied by reference TRBV2 and TRBJ2-7, is EPEVTQTPSHQVTQMGQEVILRCVPISNHLYFYWYRQILGQKVEFLVSFYNNEISEKSEIFDDQFSVERPDGSNFTLKIRSTKLEDSAMYFCASSDAYEQYFGPGTRLTVT.

The rearrangement uses TRBV23-1 and TRBJ2-5; D is possibly TRBD1 (6 bases). TRBV23-1 is noted as an ORF with a role that remains uncertain. This CDR3 comprises 13 residues. The V gene lost 1 base and the J gene lost 3 bases, with 6 bases spanning the gap. The CDR3 region has the DNA TGCGCCAGCAGTCAATACAGGGAAGAGACCCAGTACTTC. Its translation: CASSQYREETQYF.

The rearrangement joins TRBV5-1 to TRBJ2-1, with D perhaps matching TRBD1 (6 bases). The CDR3 is 16 amino acids. CDR1 and CDR2 from the germline V gene are SGHRS and YFSETQ. Trimming shortened V by 4 bases and J by 0 bases, and 14 bases separated the two germline ends. The CDR3: CASSPGQILSYNEQFF. The DNA of the CDR3 is TGCGCCAGCAGCCCCGGACAGATCCTCTCCTACAATGAGCAGTTCTTC.

This chain links TRBV11-2 with TRBJ2-7, with D possibly being TRBD1 (5 bases). Germline loops: CDR1 SGHAT, CDR2 FQNNGV. Trimming pared 5 bases from V and 3 bases from J, leaving 26 bases between. This CDR3 has 18 residues. CDR3: CASSPLARALVGFYEQYF. In DNA form, the CDR3 reads TGTGCCAGCAGCCCTCTTGCCAGGGCACTGGTTGGTTTCTACGAGCAGTACTTC.

The chain recombines TRBV5-6 with TRBJ2-7; 7 positions match TRBD2. Germline trimming cut 0 bases from V and 2 bases from J; bases unmatched to any gene: 2. In germline, CDR1 is SGHDT, CDR2 YYEEEE. The CDR3 spans 14 residues. The CDR3: CASSLGEGTYEQYF. The CDR3 nucleotides are TGTGCCAGCAGCTTGGGGGAGGGGACCTACGAGCAGTACTTC.

The chain employs TRBV19 and TRBJ1-5; TRBD1 is a possible D gene (5 bases). The V gene lost 6 bases and the J gene lost 5 bases, with 14 bases spanning the gap. CDR1 is LNHDA, CDR2 SQIVND, per germline (reference sequence). There are 14 residues in the CDR3. The CDR3 here is CASSMGQPDQPQHF. DNA for the CDR3: TGTGCCAGTAGCATGGGGCAGCCCGATCAGCCCCAGCATTTT.

The rearrangement joins TRBV18 to TRBJ2-2; the match to TRBD1 covers 8 bases. Germline loops: CDR1 KGHSH, CDR2 LQKENI. CDR3 length equals 17 residues. With 3 bases clipped from V and 4 bases from J, the junction kept 10 bases outside the gene matches. The CDR3 nucleotides are TGTGCCAGCTCACCGCGTGGGCAGGGGGCAGGCACCGGGGAGCTGTTTTTT. Residues: CASSPRGQGAGTGELFF.

The genes are TRBV9 and TRBJ2-3; weak D call: TRBD2 (5 bases). V was trimmed by 1 base and J by 0 bases, leaving 12 bases between them. The CDR3 totals 16 residues. The germline CDR1 and CDR2 sequences are SGDLS and YYNGEE. The DNA of the CDR3 is TGTGCCAGCAGCGTACGGGGTAAATCTAGCACAGATACGCAGTATTTT. This gives the protein CASSVRGKSSTDTQYF.

This chain connects TRBV19 to TRBJ2-3; D is undetermined. From germline, CDR1 is LNHDA and CDR2 SQIVND (reference sequence). V lost 5 bases and J 2 bases, leaving 11 bases between the germline ends. The CDR3 is 14 residues long. The CDR3 DNA follows: TGTGCCAGTAGTCCCAGCGCCAACACAGATACGCAGTATTTT. Its translation is CASSPSANTDTQYF.

CDR3 residues: CASTQTPRLAGYSYNEQFF. The CDR3 DNA reads TGTGCCAGCACCCAAACACCCAGACTAGCGGGGTATTCCTACAATGAGCAGTTCTTC. The chain couples TRBV2 to TRBJ2-1; TRBD2 agrees at 11 bases. V shed 7 bases, J shed 1 base, and the junction held 15 bases outside the gene matches. CDR1 and CDR2 from the germline V gene are SNHLY and FYNNEI. CDR3 length equals 19 residues. Full variable domain (missing parts from reference TRBV2 and TRBJ2-1): EPEVTQTPSHQVTQMGQEVILRCVPISNHLYFYWYRQILGQKVEFLVSFYNNEISEKSEIFDDQFSVERPDGSNFTLKIRSTKLEDSAMYFCASTQTPRLAGYSYNEQFFGPGTRLTVL.

The chain employs TRBV5-6 and TRBJ2-5, with TRBD1 matching 8 bases. Germline lookup yields CDR1 SGHDT and CDR2 YYEEEE. This CDR3 is built from 13 residues. J gave up 4 bases and V 1 base, and 0 bases lay outside the gene matches. CDR3 region: CASSLTGGETQYF. In DNA form, the CDR3 reads TGTGCCAGCAGCTTGACAGGGGGAGAGACCCAGTACTTC.

This clone was detected a few times. The chain employs TRBV11-3 and TRBJ2-1; D may be TRBD2 (5 bases). CDR1 and CDR2 (germline): SGHNT, YENEEA. The CDR3 totals 13 residues. V gave up 0 bases and J gave up 7 bases, with 7 bases separating them. Here the CDR3 DNA reads TGTGCCAGCAGCTTAGAGGGGAGAAATGAGCAGTTCTTC. It translates to CASSLEGRNEQFF.

The chain carries TRBV27 and TRBJ2-1; D remains ambiguous. CDR3 size: 17 residues. The germline gives CDR1 MNHEY, CDR2 SMNVEV (reference sequence). V shed 2 bases and J shed 4 bases, with 18 bases lying between them. The CDR3 loop reads CASSLTRSQRRYNEQFF. The CDR3 DNA reads TGTGCCAGCAGTTTAACCCGGAGCCAGCGACGGTACAATGAGCAGTTCTTC.

The rearrangement uses TRBV3-1 (or the pseudogene TRBV3-2) and TRBJ2-7; maybe TRBD1 (7 bases). The CDR3 consists of 15 residues. The V gene lost 3 bases and the J gene lost 3 bases, with 15 bases spanning the gap. The germline CDR1 and CDR2 sequences are LGHDT and YNNKEL (reference sequence). CDR3: CASSHGRGTVYEQYF. Here the CDR3 DNA reads TGTGCCAGCAGCCACGGTCGCGGGACAGTCTACGAGCAGTACTTC.

V gene TRBV6-6 combines with J gene TRBJ2-1; tentative D call: TRBD2 (6 bases). The V end lost 1 base, the J end lost 0 bases, and 10 bases lay between the germline ends. Germline loops: CDR1 MNHNY, CDR2 SVGAGI (reference sequence). The CDR3 has 16 amino acids. The CDR3 is CASSYFAGSSYNEQFF. In nucleotides, the CDR3 is TGTGCCAGCAGTTACTTTGCCGGGAGCTCCTACAATGAGCAGTTCTTC.

This clone was recorded a few times. The genes are TRBV25-1 and TRBJ2-7; tentatively, D is TRBD1 (7 bases). The V end lost 4 bases, the J end lost 9 bases, and 10 bases lay between the germline ends. Germline values: CDR1 MGHDK, CDR2 SYGVNS. The length of the CDR3 is 11 residues. This CDR3 reads CASSARGVQYF. CDR3 in DNA: TGTGCCAGCAGTGCCAGGGGGGTGCAGTACTTC.

The rearrangement joins TRBV10-3 to TRBJ2-3; 8 bases match TRBD1. The CDR3 has 18 residues. CDR1 ENHRY and CDR2 SYGVKD come from the germline V gene. V trimming: 4 bases; J trimming: 0 bases; junction bases outside the gene matches: 12. The CDR3 loop is CAISVGTGSGLSTDTQYF. The CDR3 nucleotides are TGTGCCATCAGTGTGGGGACAGGTAGTGGGCTTAGCACAGATACGCAGTATTTT.

The rearrangement uses TRBV27 and TRBJ2-5; TRBD2 is a possible D gene (6 bases). Trimming took off 4 bases at V and 1 base at J, with 10 bases between the two ends. The CDR3 is 14 residues long. CDR1 and CDR2 (germline): MNHEY, SMNVEV (reference sequence). CDR3 nucleotides: TGTGCCAGCAGTTGGGACGGGAGCCAAGAGACCCAGTACTTC. The encoded protein is CASSWDGSQETQYF.

The rearrangement joins TRBV5-1 to TRBJ1-2, with a tentative D call TRBD1 (5 bases). The germline V gene encodes CDR1 SGHRS and CDR2 YFSETQ. The CDR3 spans 14 residues. The V end was cut by 3 bases, the J end by 8 bases, with 17 bases between. The DNA of the CDR3 is TGCGCCAGCAGCTCCGAGGCGGCGGGGGACGGCTACACCTTC. Translation: CASSSEAAGDGYTF. The variable domain in full, completed from reference TRBV5-1 and TRBJ1-2, reads KAGVTQTPRYLIKTRGQQVTLSCSPISGHRSVSWYQQTPGQGLQFLFEYFSETQRNKGNFPGRFSGRQFSNSRSEMNVSTLELGDSALYLCASSSEAAGDGYTFGSGTRLTVV.

In DNA form, the CDR3 reads TGTGCCAGCAGCTATAATTACGAGCAGTACTTC. It encodes CASSYNYEQYF. The chain uses TRBV11-2 and TRBJ2-7; no definite D call. Germline-derived CDR1 and CDR2 are SGHAT and FQNNGV. The CDR3 extends over 11 amino acids. V was shortened by 4 bases and J by 4 bases, with 5 bases between the two germline ends.